A single sample is the source of the 22 T cell receptor beta chains below, sequenced in a study of metastatic and nonmetastatic thyroid tumors. Nobody among the patients had been given any treatment before thyroid surgery. Using MiXCR, TCRdb re-called clones from the PCR reads. The sample gives tens of thousands of clones, roughly a sixth of which show up once; roughly 9.6% is in the top ten. The sample comprised tumor tissue. The receptor source for this set is a female donor with papillary thyroid cancer or a benign thyroid nodule (not recorded which). Some clones in this sample may be carry-over from other donors' samples.

Comment on this clone: This may arise from a read error, as a much more abundant clone is one base away. This CDR3 is also generated by other DNA sequences in the sample. J is TRBJ1-1 and V is TRBV27; D not certain. Germline-derived CDR1 and CDR2 are MNHEY and SMNVEV (reference sequence). V was shortened by 0 bases and J by 8 bases, with 13 bases between the two germline ends. The CDR3 extends over 14 amino acids. The CDR3: CASSLSPAGDEAFF. Here the CDR3 DNA reads TGTGCCAGCAGTTTATCCCCAGCCGGAGACGAAGCTTTCTTT.

This clone has a count of ten or more. Germline and junction disagree at one end, which may indicate a read error. The rearrangement joins TRBV2 to TRBJ1-1; D remains unclear. CDR3 length: 13 amino acids. Germline CDR1 is SNHLY and CDR2 is FYNNEI. Here the CDR3 reads CASGLRSSRAALF. The CDR3, as DNA: TGTGCCAGCGGGTTGAGGTCTAGTAGGGCGGCTCTCTTT. The full variable domain, rest sourced from reference TRBV2 and TRBJ1-1, is EPEVTQTPSHQVTQMGQEVILRCVPISNHLYFYWYRQILGQKVEFLVSFYNNEISEKSEIFDDQFSVERPDGSNFTLKIRSTKLEDSAMYFCASGLRSSRAALFGQGTRLTVV.

This clone was seen at least ten times. J is TRBJ2-3 and V is TRBV7-6; TRBD2 matches 10 bases. Germline lookup yields CDR1 SGHVS and CDR2 FNYEAQ. With V trimmed by 1 base and J by 5 bases, 9 bases remained unmatched. CDR3 length equals 17 residues. CDR3 in DNA: TGTGCCAGCAGCTTAGTGTTTGGGACTAGCGTTGGAGATACGCAGTATTTT. Its protein product is CASSLVFGTSVGDTQYF.

Concerning this clone itself: Since a much larger clone is just one base distant, this may be a read error. The V gene is TRBV5-5, the J gene TRBJ1-1, with D maybe TRBD1 (5 bases). The CDR3 consists of 16 residues. Looked up from germline, CDR1 is SGHKS and CDR2 is YYEKEE (reference sequence). CDR3 sequence reads: CASSRDSRTQNTEALF. The CDR3 DNA follows: TGTGCCAGCAGCCGTGACAGTCGTACCCAGAACACTGAAGCTCTCTTT.

This clone was recorded a few times. The rearrangement links TRBV6-1 to TRBJ2-2, with D possibly matching TRBD1 (5 bases). Trimming took 10 bases from V and 5 from J, leaving 23 bases between them. CDR1 is MNHNS, CDR2 SASEGT, per germline. This CDR3 has 16 amino acids. CDR3 loop: CATRFWGGEWTGELFF. CDR3 nucleotide sequence: TGTGCCACTCGATTCTGGGGCGGAGAGTGGACCGGGGAGCTGTTTTTT.

This sequence joins TRBV19 and TRBJ2-1; the D gene is possibly TRBD1 (6 bases). CDR3 size: 13 residues. The germline CDR1 and CDR2 sequences are LNHDA and SQIVND (reference sequence). The V end was cut by 5 bases, the J end by 8 bases, with 13 bases between. This chain's CDR3 is CASSVRRGYEQFF. The CDR3 DNA reads TGTGCCAGTAGTGTGCGAAGGGGGTATGAGCAGTTCTTC.

As concerns this clone: A read error may produce the germline difference seen at one junction end. The chain recombines TRBV7-8 with TRBJ1-1; 9 bases match TRBD1. Germline V gene lookup returns CDR1 SGHVS and CDR2 FQNEAQ. CDR3 length: 17 amino acids. CDR3 sequence: CVSSLLNRGRRNTEAFF. CDR3 sequence (DNA): TGTGTCAGCAGCTTGTTGAACAGGGGGCGCAGGAACACTGAAGCTTTCTTT. Using reference TRBV7-8 and TRBJ1-1 for the parts outside the CDR3, the full variable domain is GAGVSQSPRYKVAKRGQDVALRCDPISGHVSLFWYQQALGQGPEFLTYFQNEAQLDKSGLPSDRFFAERPEGSVSTLKIQRTQQEDSAVYLCVSSLLNRGRRNTEAFFGQGTRLTVV.

This clone was seen repeatedly, ten times or more. The chain links TRBV29-1 to TRBJ2-3, with D perhaps TRBD2 (7 bases). Trimming shortened V by 7 bases and J by 2 bases, and 16 bases separated the two germline ends. The germline CDR1 and CDR2 sequences are SQVTM and ANQGSEA. This CDR3 has 14 residues. CDR3 region: CSARGGVNTDTQYF. The CDR3 coding sequence is TGCAGCGCCCGAGGGGGGGTTAACACAGATACGCAGTATTTT.

This clone was seen many times. Additional DNA sequences in this sample encode the identical CDR3. The J gene is TRBJ2-7, the V gene TRBV7-9, with 9 bases aligning to TRBD2. Trimming removed 5 bases from V and 6 bases from J; junction bases left unmatched: 8. The CDR3 runs 14 residues. Germline-derived CDR1 and CDR2 are SEHNR and FQNEAQ (reference sequence). DNA of the CDR3: TGTGCCAGCAGCGCCCTGCGGGAGGGCCCCGAGCAGTACTTC. Amino acid sequence: CASSALREGPEQYF.

Concerning this clone: The CDR3 end shows no conserved phenylalanine or tryptophan, and so a read error is likely. This chain connects TRBV5-1 to TRBJ1-1; D not certain. The CDR3 extends over 18 amino acids. V lost 0 bases and J 2 bases, leaving 20 bases between the germline ends. Germline values: CDR1 SGHRS, CDR2 YFSETQ. The CDR3 sequence is CASSLDQLGRYPNTEAFL. DNA of the CDR3: TGCGCCAGCAGCTTGGACCAACTGGGGAGATACCCTAACACTGAAGCTTTCTTA.

As for this clone: Being one base from a much bigger clone, this may be a read error. This sample also contains other DNA sequences that code for the same CDR3. This chain links TRBV12-3 or TRBV12-4 with TRBJ2-3; D is tentatively TRBD1 or TRBD2 (5 bases each). The V end lost 6 bases, the J end lost 4 bases, and 14 bases lay between the germline ends. This CDR3 spans 14 amino acids. This CDR3 is CASRRGVSADTQYF. The CDR3 nucleotides read TGTGCCAGCAGGCGAGGGGTTTCTGCAGATACGCAGTATTTT.

There are many counts of this clone. This sequence joins TRBV20-1 and TRBJ2-5, with 14 bases lining up with TRBD2. The CDR3 is made up of 14 amino acids. Germline assignment: CDR1 DFQATT and CDR2 SNEGSKA (reference sequence). V shed 7 bases, J shed 5 bases, and the junction held 6 bases outside the gene matches. The CDR3 reads CSGGLAGVQETQYF. In DNA, the CDR3 is TGCAGTGGGGGACTAGCGGGAGTCCAGGAGACCCAGTACTTC.

Ten or more counts support this clone. The chain uses TRBV11-3 and TRBJ1-4; D unresolved. The V gene lost 1 base and the J gene lost 10 bases, with 19 bases spanning the gap. The CDR3 spans 16 residues. Germline V gives CDR1 SGHNT, CDR2 YENEEA. The CDR3: CASSLGQSGPFRKLFF. CDR3 in DNA: TGTGCCAGCAGCTTAGGGCAGTCCGGGCCCTTCCGAAAACTGTTTTTT. Variable domain in full (rest from reference TRBV11-3 and TRBJ1-4): EAGVVQSPRYKIIEKKQPVAFWCNPISGHNTLYWYLQNLGQGPELLIRYENEEAVDDSQLPKDRFSAERLKGVDSTLKIQPAELGDSAVYLCASSLGQSGPFRKLFFGSGTQLSVL.

The chain is built from TRBV5-1 and TRBJ1-6, with TRBD1 identical over 8 bases. CDR3 length equals 13 residues. Trimming removed 4 bases from V and 7 bases from J; junction bases left unmatched: 1. Germline loops: CDR1 SGHRS, CDR2 YFSETQ. CDR3 protein: CASSDRGNSPLHF. The CDR3 region has the DNA TGCGCCAGCAGCGACAGGGGCAATTCACCCCTCCACTTT.

This clone has a count of ten or more. CDR3 region: CASSYRGGMDEKLFF. The CDR3 region has the DNA TGCGCCAGCAGCTACCGTGGTGGTATGGATGAAAAACTGTTTTTT. The chain combines TRBV5-1 with TRBJ1-4; D is unresolved. Germline-derived CDR1 and CDR2 are SGHRS and YFSETQ. The CDR3 is made up of 15 amino acids. Trimming shortened V by 3 bases and J by 6 bases, and 15 bases separated the two germline ends.

This clone was observed many times. The chain is built from TRBV18 and TRBJ2-7; the match to TRBD1 covers 7 bases. The CDR3 has 15 amino acids. The trim removed 1 base at V and 4 bases at J, leaving 7 bases unmatched. The germline gives CDR1 KGHSH, CDR2 LQKENI. CDR3 residues: CASSPQVRGTYEQYF. In nucleotides, the CDR3 is TGTGCCAGCTCACCACAAGTCAGGGGGACGTACGAGCAGTACTTC.

The V gene is TRBV20-1, the J gene TRBJ2-1; 8 bases are shared with TRBD2. Per the germline V gene, CDR1 is DFQATT and CDR2 is SNEGSKA (reference sequence). This CDR3 is 16 amino acids long. Unmatched junction bases numbered 11, after V lost 3 bases and J lost 4 bases. As DNA, the CDR3 is TGCAGTGCTAGTTGGCCGGCGGGAGGCATATACAATGAGCAGTTCTTC. This codes for CSASWPAGGIYNEQFF.

This clone was seen at least ten times. A much more abundant neighbour one base away suggests this may be a read error. Other DNA sequences in the same sample also yield this CDR3. V usage is TRBV6-1 and J usage is TRBJ1-1; a possible D gene is TRBD1 (5 bases). The CDR3 consists of 14 residues. From germline, CDR1 is MNHNS and CDR2 SASEGT. Deletions cut 8 bases from V and 1 base from J, with 14 bases between. This CDR3 reads CASATGAANTEAFF. The CDR3 nucleotides are TGTGCCAGCGCTACCGGGGCAGCGAACACTGAAGCTTTCTTT.

This clone was observed a few times. A much larger clone lies one base from this, so it may be a read error. The chain has TRBV5-4 and TRBJ2-7, with 9 nucleotides matching TRBD1. Germline V gives CDR1 SGHNT, CDR2 YYREEE (reference sequence). J was trimmed by 3 bases and V by 7 bases; bases with no gene match: 8. This CDR3 is 14 amino acids long. CDR3 DNA: TGTGCCAGCGGCACAACAGGGGGCAGCTACGAGCAGTACTTC. Its protein is CASGTTGGSYEQYF.

This clone was counted at least ten times. The rearrangement joins TRBV11-2 to TRBJ2-7, with a tentative D call TRBD1 (5 bases). The CDR3 runs 15 residues. From germline, CDR1 is SGHAT and CDR2 FQNNGV. The V gene lost 4 bases and the J gene lost 1 base, with 14 bases spanning the gap. CDR3 bases: TGTGCCAGCAGCTCCACCAGGGTAAGGTCCTACGAGCAGTACTTC. This codes for CASSSTRVRSYEQYF.

This clone was counted many times. The V gene is TRBV20-1, the J gene TRBJ2-2; 12 positions match TRBD2. With V trimmed by 0 bases and J by 2 bases, 7 bases remained unmatched. The germline CDR1 and CDR2 sequences are DFQATT and SNEGSKA (reference sequence). The CDR3 loop spans 18 amino acids. The CDR3 loop is CSARDQTSGSFNTGELFF. The CDR3 DNA is TGCAGTGCTAGAGACCAGACTAGCGGGAGTTTCAACACCGGGGAGCTGTTTTTT.

This clone was seen ten or more times. The same CDR3 arises from other DNA sequences in this sample as well. The genes are TRBV19 and TRBJ1-5; D may be TRBD1 (5 bases). Looked up from germline, CDR1 is LNHDA and CDR2 is SQIVND (reference sequence). The CDR3 runs 17 residues. The ends were cut back, 5 bases at V and 2 bases at J, with 19 bases in the middle. In nucleotides, the CDR3 is TGTGCCAGTAGTCCCTCAGGCCCTTGGGACGGCAATCAGCCCCAGCATTTT. Amino acid sequence: CASSPSGPWDGNQPQHF.